This paragraph reports one TCR beta chain. Its antigen is still unknown. Trimming left V 3 bases short and J 1 base short, with 7 bases between. The CDR3 is 14 residues long. Germline assignment: CDR1 MDHEN and CDR2 SYDVKM. Measured with immunoSEQ multiplex PCR; TCRdb has only the in-frame clones, and not every one. This sample has roughly 130,000 clones, with 85% to 90% found just once. These data originate in a study of cytomegalovirus exposure and HLA in healthy donors. Whole-study results and caveats: First-cohort TCR clusters were later found to tend to co-occur in the 120 validation repertoires. According to the study, around 150 TCR beta chains were cytomegalovirus-associated.

This chain connects TRBV28 to TRBJ1-5, with D possibly TRBD1 on 5 matching bases. The specimen was PBMCs. The origin of this receptor is a woman between 18 and 29 years old in good health and CMV-seropositive. The CDR3 DNA reads as TGTGCCAGCAGTTTCGCAGGGAGCAATCAGCCCCAGCATTTT. This sequence encodes CASSFAGSNQPQHF.